The 29 T cell receptor beta chains listed next were all sequenced from one sample in a study of blood T cell repertoires in COVID-19 (dated by TCRdb to 2018 to 2021). The library was built by means of the immunoSEQ multiplex PCR assay. TCRdb provides this immuneACCESS table in a form limited to in-frame rearrangements. Some clones are lacking; in checked studies, under half of them reflect an unresolved V gene, and why the rest are absent is not known. A total of around 110,000 clones appear in this sample, about 82% of them only once. The ten largest make up approximately 16% of the sample. Sequencing was done on a sample of peripheral blood. The source is a man in his fifties or sixties with active or convalescent COVID-19.

V gene TRBV18 combines with J gene TRBJ2-1, with TRBD2 identical over 10 bases. Trimming removed 2 bases from V and 6 bases from J; junction bases left unmatched: 7. The length of the CDR3 is 16 residues. Per germline, CDR1 KGHSH and CDR2 LQKENI. The CDR3 sequence: CASSPSALAGFNEQFF. The DNA of the CDR3 is TGTGCCAGCTCACCATCCGCACTAGCGGGGTTCAATGAGCAGTTCTTC.

The chain is built from TRBV6-5 and TRBJ2-1; perhaps TRBD2 as D (7 bases). The length of the CDR3 is 15 residues. Trimming removed 0 bases from V and 7 bases from J, with 13 bases in between. Germline CDR1 MNHEY, CDR2 SVGAGI. The CDR3 DNA reads as TGTGCCAGCAGTTACTCCGGGGGGCGCGATAATGAGCAGTTCTTC. This gives the protein CASSYSGGRDNEQFF.

The genes are TRBV7-3 and TRBJ1-2; D is uncertain. Germline lookup yields CDR1 SGHTA and CDR2 FQGTGA. V dropped 3 bases and J dropped 6 bases, with 11 bases sitting between them. CDR3 length: 13 amino acids. CDR3 loop: CASSFSEGDGYTF. The DNA of the CDR3 is TGTGCCAGCAGCTTCTCAGAGGGAGATGGCTACACCTTC.

The chain is built from TRBV6-5 and TRBJ1-5; the D gene is possibly TRBD1 (5 bases). Germline CDR1 is MNHEY and CDR2 is SVGAGI. The V gene lost 5 bases and the J gene lost 4 bases, with 15 bases spanning the gap. The CDR3 is 15 amino acids. CDR3 residues: CASSPRSPGNQPQHF. As DNA, the CDR3 is TGTGCCAGCAGTCCGAGAAGCCCAGGGAATCAGCCCCAGCATTTT.

The chain has TRBV25-1 and TRBJ1-2, with no clear D. V lost 1 base and J lost 4, with 13 bases in between. The CDR3 is made up of 15 amino acids. Germline V gene lookup returns CDR1 MGHDK and CDR2 SYGVNS. CDR3 bases: TGTGCCAGCAGTGAATTAGGCGGGCCTACCTATGGCTACACCTTC. Its protein product is CASSELGGPTYGYTF.

This chain uses TRBV6-4 with TRBJ2-7; TRBD1 agrees at 8 bases. The germline CDR1 and CDR2 sequences are MRHNA and SNTAGT. J was trimmed by 4 bases and V by 2 bases; bases with no gene match: 19. CDR3 size: 19 residues. The CDR3 nucleotides read TGTGCCAGCAGTGACGGGAAATCGGGAAGGGCAGGGGGCGCGTACGAGCAGTACTTC. This encodes CASSDGKSGRAGGAYEQYF.

This clone has only one observation. This chain links TRBV4-3 with TRBJ2-6, with D tentatively TRBD1 (5 bases). CDR3 size: 15 residues. With 0 bases removed from V and 13 bases from J, the gap between germline ends came to 16 bases. Germline V gene sequence: CDR1 LGHNA, CDR2 YSLEER. CDR3 region: CASSQDQAGLSVLTF. The CDR3 coding sequence is TGCGCCAGCAGCCAAGATCAGGCAGGGCTAAGTGTCCTGACTTTC.

This rearrangement joins TRBV10-1 to TRBJ2-1, with 7 bases that match TRBD2. The V and J ends lost 10 bases and 5 bases, in that order; junction bases with no gene match: 5. The length of the CDR3 is 12 residues. Germline V gene data show CDR1 as WNHNN and CDR2 as SYGVQD (reference sequence). In DNA form, the CDR3 reads TGCGCCATCTACGGGAGGAACAATGAGCAGTTCTTC. Its protein product is CAIYGRNNEQFF.

The chain combines TRBV29-1 with TRBJ2-2; 11 bases fit TRBD2. Germline CDR1 reads SQVTM; CDR2 reads ANQGSEA. V trimming: 7 bases; J trimming: 4 bases; junction bases outside the gene matches: 5. The CDR3 runs 14 residues. CDR3 region: CSAGTSGFTGELFF. DNA for the CDR3: TGCAGCGCCGGGACTAGCGGTTTCACCGGGGAGCTGTTTTTT.

V gene TRBV5-1 combines with J gene TRBJ2-1; 10 bases are shared with TRBD1. Germline CDR1 reads SGHRS; CDR2 reads YFSETQ. The J segment lost 3 bases and the V segment lost 1 base, leaving 4 bases of the junction unmatched. The CDR3 extends over 16 amino acids. The CDR3 loop is CASSLWGDRGYNEQFF. In DNA, the CDR3 is TGCGCCAGCAGCTTGTGGGGGGACAGGGGCTACAATGAGCAGTTCTTC. Supplemented by reference TRBV5-1 and TRBJ2-1, the full variable domain reads KAGVTQTPRYLIKTRGQQVTLSCSPISGHRSVSWYQQTPGQGLQFLFEYFSETQRNKGNFPGRFSGRQFSNSRSEMNVSTLELGDSALYLCASSLWGDRGYNEQFFGPGTRLTVL.

A word on this clone: Its ends do not fully match the called genes, so a read error is possible. J is TRBJ2-1 and V is TRBV5-1; D call uncertain. The CDR3 is made up of 16 amino acids. Germline V CDR1 and CDR2: SGHRS, YFSETQ. CDR3 nucleotides: TGCGCCAGCAGCTTAGAGGCGGCGCCCTCCTCCAATGAGCAGTTCTTC. Translated, it gives CASSLEAAPSSNEQFF.

This clone has a single count. V and J are TRBV20-1 and TRBJ2-7, with D unresolved. V dropped 3 bases and J dropped 0 bases, with 6 bases sitting between them. The CDR3 consists of 12 residues. Looked up from germline, CDR1 is DFQATT and CDR2 is SNEGSKA (reference sequence). This CDR3 reads CSASAVSYEQYF. The CDR3 DNA sequence: TGCAGTGCTAGTGCCGTCTCCTACGAGCAGTACTTC.

V is TRBV11-2 and J is TRBJ2-1, with TRBD1 identical over 10 bases. With 1 base clipped from V and 6 bases from J, the junction kept 3 bases outside the gene matches. Germline lookup yields CDR1 SGHAT and CDR2 FQNNGV. The length of the CDR3 is 15 residues. The chain's CDR3 is CASSLGTGGFNEQFF. Written as DNA, the CDR3 is TGTGCCAGCAGCTTAGGGACAGGGGGATTCAATGAGCAGTTCTTC.

This chain joins TRBV2 and TRBJ1-4; 9 nucleotides align to TRBD1. V lost 4 bases to trimming and J lost 7 bases; unmatched junction nucleotides: 10. This CDR3 is 16 amino acids long. CDR1 is SNHLY and CDR2 is FYNNEI in the germline V gene. The CDR3 protein is CASSAGQGMTGEKLFF. Here the CDR3 DNA reads TGTGCCAGCAGTGCGGGACAGGGAATGACGGGTGAAAAACTGTTTTTT.

This clone was counted a few times. The CDR3 region has the DNA TGTGCCAGCAGCCGCTTGGGCACCAGGTCCTACGAGCAGTACTTC. Protein sequence: CASSRLGTRSYEQYF. The gene calls are TRBV3-1 (or the pseudogene TRBV3-2) and TRBJ2-7; D not certain. This CDR3 comprises 15 residues. V was trimmed by 4 bases and J by 1 base, leaving 14 bases between them. In germline, CDR1 is LGHDT, CDR2 YNNKEL (reference sequence).

The chain couples TRBV5-1 to TRBJ1-6; D gene unclear. The V end was cut by 0 bases, the J end by 3 bases, with 7 bases between. Germline V gene data show CDR1 as SGHRS and CDR2 as YFSETQ. There are 15 residues in the CDR3. CDR3 DNA: TGCGCCAGCAGCTTGGACAGTTACTATAATTCACCCCTCCACTTT. This translates into CASSLDSYYNSPLHF.

This sequence joins TRBV5-1 and TRBJ2-1, with 14 bases that match TRBD2. V lost 4 bases and J lost 6; bases outside the gene matches: 6. Germline V gene lookup returns CDR1 SGHRS and CDR2 YFSETQ. The CDR3 is 16 residues long. The DNA for the CDR3 is TGCGCCAGCAGCCCGAGACTAGCGGGAGGGGGCAATGAGCAGTTCTTC. The encoded protein is CASSPRLAGGGNEQFF.

V gene TRBV5-4 combines with J gene TRBJ2-1; 10 nucleotides line up with TRBD2. The CDR3 totals 15 residues. The junction had 9 bases not matched to a gene; V was cut back by 4 bases and J by 8 bases. The germline V gene has CDR1 SGHNT and CDR2 YYREEE (reference sequence). The CDR3 DNA reads as TGTGCCAGCAGCCGCAGCGGGAGGGGTACGGATGAGCAGTTCTTC. This encodes CASSRSGRGTDEQFF. Combining the CDR3 with reference TRBV5-4 and TRBJ2-1 gives the whole variable domain ETGVTQSPTHLIKTRGQQVTLRCSSQSGHNTVSWYQQALGQGPQFIFQYYREEENGRGNFPPRFSGLQFPNYSSELNVNALELDDSALYLCASSRSGRGTDEQFFGPGTRLTVL.

V gene TRBV25-1 combines with J gene TRBJ2-3; TRBD2 might be the D (6 bases). CDR3 length equals 15 residues. CDR1 is MGHDK, CDR2 SYGVNS, per germline. The V and J ends lost 1 base and 5 bases respectively, with 13 bases between them. CDR3 coding DNA: TGTGCCAGCAGTGAATCGGCGGGGTCCCAAGATACGCAGTATTTT. This translates into CASSESAGSQDTQYF.

This clone has just a few counts. The chain carries TRBV24-1 and TRBJ2-1, with TRBD1 identical over 7 bases. The V segment lost 4 bases and the J segment 4 bases; nucleotides outside the gene matches: 6. The germline V gene encodes CDR1 KGHDR and CDR2 SFDVKD. The CDR3 sequence is 15 residues long. CDR3 amino acids: CATSETGVTYNEQFF. DNA of the CDR3: TGTGCCACCAGTGAAACAGGGGTTACATACAATGAGCAGTTCTTC.

V is TRBV6-6 and J is TRBJ1-4, with D possibly TRBD1 on 6 matching bases. Trimming removed 2 bases from V and 4 bases from J, with 11 bases in between. This CDR3 spans 15 amino acids. CDR1 is MNHNY and CDR2 is SVGAGI in the germline V gene (reference sequence). The CDR3 sequence is CASSYGGGGNEKLFF. CDR3 coding DNA: TGTGCCAGCAGTTACGGGGGAGGGGGTAATGAAAAACTGTTTTTT.

This clone is a singleton in its sample. V and J are TRBV12-5 and TRBJ2-2, with D possibly matching TRBD1 (6 bases). Looked up from germline, CDR1 is LGHNT and CDR2 is FRNRAP. The CDR3 spans 15 residues. Trimming stripped 5 bases from V and 5 bases from J, with 15 bases between. The CDR3 loop is CASGTQGFGTGELFF. In DNA form, the CDR3 reads TGTGCTAGTGGTACACAGGGATTTGGAACCGGGGAGCTGTTTTTT.

V gene TRBV30 combines with J gene TRBJ1-5; D may be TRBD1 (6 bases). There are 13 residues in the CDR3. CDR1 GTSNPN and CDR2 SVGIG come from the germline V gene (reference sequence). V was cut by 3 bases and J by 11 bases, with 17 bases left in between. CDR3 nucleotide sequence: TGTGCCTGGAGAGACAGGCCGGACCGCACCCAGCATTTT. Residues: CAWRDRPDRTQHF.

J is TRBJ2-7 and V is TRBV9, with 12 bases identical to TRBD2. The V and J ends lost 2 bases and 4 bases, in that order; junction bases with no gene match: 4. This CDR3 has 15 residues. From germline, CDR1 is SGDLS and CDR2 YYNGEE. CDR3 in DNA: TGTGCCAGCAGCGTTACTAGCGGGAGGATATACGAGCAGTACTTC. Protein sequence: CASSVTSGRIYEQYF.

The V gene is TRBV19, the J gene TRBJ2-7, with D possibly matching TRBD2 (5 bases). Germline V gene sequence: CDR1 LNHDA, CDR2 SQIVND (reference sequence). Trimming removed 5 bases from V and 4 bases from J, with 18 bases in between. This CDR3 has 15 residues. DNA of the CDR3: TGTGCCAGTAGTGCCTCTCCCGGGAAACATTACGAGCAGTACTTC. It translates to CASSASPGKHYEQYF.

The chain couples TRBV18 to TRBJ2-2; 11 bases align to TRBD1. CDR3 length equals 16 residues. J lost 7 bases, V lost 3 bases, and 7 bases had no gene match. The germline V gene has CDR1 KGHSH and CDR2 LQKENI. In DNA form, the CDR3 reads TGTGCCAGCTCACCGAGGACAGGGGGCGCGAGCGGGGAGCTGTTTTTT. Its protein product is CASSPRTGGASGELFF.

The sample holds one count of this clone. The rearrangement joins TRBV29-1 to TRBJ2-1; tentative D call: TRBD1 (6 bases). This CDR3 region has 14 residues. V dropped 5 bases and J dropped 4 bases, with 15 bases sitting between them. Per the germline V gene, CDR1 is SQVTM and CDR2 is ANQGSEA. CDR3 residues: CSVRPQGFYNEQFF. CDR3 nucleotides: TGCAGCGTTCGACCCCAGGGGTTTTACAATGAGCAGTTCTTC.

The chain has TRBV5-4 and TRBJ2-2; 10 nucleotides agree with TRBD2. V lost 1 base, J lost 4 bases, and 1 base stayed unmatched. Germline loops: CDR1 SGHNT, CDR2 YYREEE (reference sequence). The CDR3 consists of 15 residues. CDR3 region: CASSLKREGTGELFF. The CDR3, as DNA: TGTGCCAGCAGCTTGAAGCGGGAGGGCACCGGGGAGCTGTTTTTT. Based on the CDR3 plus reference TRBV5-4 and TRBJ2-2, the full variable domain is ETGVTQSPTHLIKTRGQQVTLRCSSQSGHNTVSWYQQALGQGPQFIFQYYREEENGRGNFPPRFSGLQFPNYSSELNVNALELDDSALYLCASSLKREGTGELFFGEGSRLTVL.

The chain combines TRBV19 with TRBJ1-5; a weak D match, TRBD1 (5 bases). Looked up from germline, CDR1 is LNHDA and CDR2 is SQIVND (reference sequence). The CDR3 consists of 15 residues. The V end lost 7 bases, the J end lost 3 bases, and 16 bases lay between the germline ends. CDR3 protein: CASTGGTAFNQPQHF. DNA for the CDR3: TGTGCCAGTACGGGGGGAACAGCTTTCAATCAGCCCCAGCATTTT.